This T cell receptor (beta chain) was recovered during a study of radiotherapy plus CTLA-4 blockade in lung cancer. CDR1 LGHNA and CDR2 YNFKEQ come from the germline V gene. Trimming took off 1 base at V and 3 bases at J, with 9 bases between the two ends. The length of the CDR3 is 14 residues. In its sample, this clone was seen a few times. Generated by immunoSEQ multiplex PCR, the TCRdb table keeps only in-frame clones and is missing some. This table holds 25,000 to 35,000 clones, more than 60% found once. The V call is TRBV4-2, the J call TRBJ1-2; D remains ambiguous. This sequence was found in a human donor with non-small cell lung cancer who had stable disease on radiotherapy plus ipilimumab. The input for sequencing was peripheral blood, taken from a patient treated with radiotherapy plus ipilimumab. The CDR3 bases are TGTGCCAGCAGCCAAGGTTGGTCAGACTATGGCTACACCTTC. It yields the protein CASSQGWSDYGYTF.